The 4 T cell receptor beta chains presented below share a single source sample, sequenced in a study of regulatory T cells in long-lasting Graves disease. Construction of the TCR beta libraries employed iRepertoire HTBI primers in conjunction with Arm-PCR of CDR3 regions. TCRdb fed the multiplex PCR reads into MiXCR, producing one record per CDR3 protein. The sample records a few hundred thousand distinct CDR3 sequences, roughly 23% being singletons. Indicated time point: persistent/refractory GD, antithyroid drugs over 5 years with positive TRAb. There was RNA extracted from PBMCs, and the TCR library was made from it. This specimen consisted of peripheral blood mononuclear cells (PBMCs), obtained when the disease was refractory, from a patient treated with antithyroid drugs. These receptors were taken from a middle-aged woman with Graves disease.

This clonotype occurred many times. The V and J genes are TRBV7-9 and TRBJ2-7, with 9 bases fitting TRBD1. Per the germline V gene, CDR1 is SEHNR and CDR2 is FQNEAQ (reference sequence). V shed 1 base, J shed 9 bases, and the junction held 4 bases outside the gene matches. This CDR3 is 13 amino acids long. The CDR3 coding sequence is TGTGCCAGCAGCTTAGGGACAGGGGATGCGCAGTACTTC. Residues: CASSLGTGDAQYF.

Ten or more counts support this clonotype. The chain links TRBV6-2 or TRBV6-3 to TRBJ2-7; 9 bases line up with TRBD2. V trimming: 6 bases; J trimming: 6 bases; junction bases outside the gene matches: 12. The CDR3 length is 15 residues. Germline V gene lookup returns CDR1 MNHEY and CDR2 SVGEGT. The DNA for the CDR3 is TGTGCCAGCAGCCCTAGCGGGATGATTTTTGTCGAGCAGTACTTC. Encoded protein: CASSPSGMIFVEQYF.

CDR3 residues: CSVETPRWETDTQYF. CDR3 in DNA: TGCAGCGTTGAAACCCCTAGGTGGGAAACAGATACGCAGTATTTT. The J gene is TRBJ2-3, the V gene TRBV29-1; the D is unclear. The germline V and J ends were trimmed by 2 bases and 3 bases, with 15 bases remaining between them. CDR3 size: 15 residues. Looked up from germline, CDR1 is SQVTM and CDR2 is ANQGSEA.

This clonotype turned up a few times. This chain connects TRBV9 to TRBJ1-1; D remains unclear. The CDR3 spans 15 residues. V dropped 7 bases and J dropped 3 bases, with 19 bases sitting between them. CDR1 is SGDLS and CDR2 is YYNGEE in the germline V gene. CDR3 sequence: CASGLRQGRDTEAFF. The DNA of the CDR3 is TGTGCCAGCGGCCTGAGGCAAGGGCGAGACACTGAAGCTTTCTTT.